The present T cell receptor (beta chain) was sequenced within a study of cytomegalovirus exposure and HLA in healthy donors. Whole-study findings and limits: Per a prior analysis, the majority of TCR beta V segments were productive roughly 87% or roughly 30% of the time.

60 Vbeta and 13 Jbeta primers were used in PCR. Libraries were prepared by immunoSEQ multiplex PCR; TCRdb keeps only in-frame clonotypes and omits some of them. The table shows 150,000 to 200,000 clones, with approximately 80% occurring only once. With respect to this clone: Its specificity is unknown.

The germline V gene has CDR1 SGHNT and CDR2 YYREEE (reference sequence). CDR3 length: 17 amino acids. The V and J ends lost 3 bases and 0 bases respectively, with 19 bases between them. Sample: PBMCs. The clonotype was recovered from a man aged 50-60 years in good health and CMV-seropositive. V is TRBV5-4 and J is TRBJ2-7; TRBD1 might be the D (5 bases). The DNA of the CDR3 is TGTGCCAGCAGCTCCGCTACGTGGAGACAGTACTCCTACGAGCAGTACTTC. As protein: CASSSATWRQYSYEQYF.